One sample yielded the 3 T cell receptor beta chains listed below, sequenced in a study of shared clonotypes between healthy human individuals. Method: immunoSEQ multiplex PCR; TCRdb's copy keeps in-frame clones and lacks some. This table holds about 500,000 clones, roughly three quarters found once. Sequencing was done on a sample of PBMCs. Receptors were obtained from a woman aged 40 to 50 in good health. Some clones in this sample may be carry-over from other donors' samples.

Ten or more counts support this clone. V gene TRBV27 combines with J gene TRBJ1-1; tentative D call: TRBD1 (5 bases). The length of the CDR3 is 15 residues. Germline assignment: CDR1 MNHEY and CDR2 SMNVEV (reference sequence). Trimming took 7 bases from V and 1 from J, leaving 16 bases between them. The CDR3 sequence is CASKEMIRENTEAFF. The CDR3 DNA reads TGTGCCAGCAAAGAAATGATCAGGGAGAACACTGAAGCTTTCTTT.

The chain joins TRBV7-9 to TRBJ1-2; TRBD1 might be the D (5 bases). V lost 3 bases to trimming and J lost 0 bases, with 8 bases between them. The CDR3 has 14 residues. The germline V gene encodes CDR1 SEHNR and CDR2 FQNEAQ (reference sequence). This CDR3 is CASSFLTANYGYTF. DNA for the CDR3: TGTGCCAGCAGCTTCTTGACAGCTAACTATGGCTACACCTTC.

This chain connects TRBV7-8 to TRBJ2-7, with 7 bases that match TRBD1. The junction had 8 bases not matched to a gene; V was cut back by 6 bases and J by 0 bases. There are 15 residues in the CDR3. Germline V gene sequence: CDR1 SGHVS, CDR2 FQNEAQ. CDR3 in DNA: TGTGCCAGCAGTAAAGACAGGGCGAGCTCCTACGAGCAGTACTTC. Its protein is CASSKDRASSYEQYF.